Sequencing of this T cell receptor (beta chain) was carried out in a study of CD4 T cells in relation to SARS-CoV-2 and coronaviruses. Study-level background: Shared crossreactive spike epitopes were mapped to their HLA restriction. Study-level points and caveats: Pre-pandemic and post-infection samples never came from the same donor. In about 65% of donors, memory CD4+ clonotypes crossrecognized SARS-CoV-2 and at least one common cold coronavirus spike.

A word on this clone: What it recognizes is unknown.

CDR3 size: 15 residues. The junction had 6 bases not matched to a gene; V was cut back by 0 bases and J by 6 bases. Germline-derived CDR1 and CDR2 are SGDLS and YYNGEE. The unexposed donors gave CD4+ T cells in about 2011-2019, prior to COVID-19. Naive and memory CD4+ T cells came from enriched cryopreserved PBMCs. Using immunoSEQ multiplex PCR, the repertoire was profiled, and TCRdb retains in-frame clones only, with some absent. Here the sample spans 65,000 or so clones, 75% to 90% being singletons. Sequencing was performed on memory CD4+ T cells from PBMCs. This sequence joins TRBV9 and TRBJ2-3, with TRBD2 matching over 8 bases. This TCR was sampled from a human donor in good health. The CDR3 coding sequence is TGTGCCAGCAGCGTAGCGGGAGGGCCCGGGGATACGCAGTATTTT. It specifies CASSVAGGPGDTQYF.